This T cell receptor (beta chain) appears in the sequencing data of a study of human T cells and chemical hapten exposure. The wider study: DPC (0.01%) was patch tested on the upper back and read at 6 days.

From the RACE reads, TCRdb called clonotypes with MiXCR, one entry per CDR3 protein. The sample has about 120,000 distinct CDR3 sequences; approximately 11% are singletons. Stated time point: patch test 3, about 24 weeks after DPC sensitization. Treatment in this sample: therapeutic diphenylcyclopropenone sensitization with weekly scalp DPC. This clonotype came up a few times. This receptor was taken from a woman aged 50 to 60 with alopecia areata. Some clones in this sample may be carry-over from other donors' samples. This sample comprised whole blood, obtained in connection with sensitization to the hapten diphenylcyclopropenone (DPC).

The CDR3 loop reads CASSLYVRDPTPYF. DNA of the CDR3: TGCGCCAGCAGCTTGTATGTTCGGGACCCGACTCCGTATTTT. The chain carries TRBV5-1 and TRBJ2-3; D possibly uses TRBD1 or TRBD2 (5 bases each). Germline V gene data show CDR1 as SGHRS and CDR2 as YFSETQ. The V end was cut by 1 base, the J end by 14 bases, with 20 bases between. This CDR3 has 14 amino acids.